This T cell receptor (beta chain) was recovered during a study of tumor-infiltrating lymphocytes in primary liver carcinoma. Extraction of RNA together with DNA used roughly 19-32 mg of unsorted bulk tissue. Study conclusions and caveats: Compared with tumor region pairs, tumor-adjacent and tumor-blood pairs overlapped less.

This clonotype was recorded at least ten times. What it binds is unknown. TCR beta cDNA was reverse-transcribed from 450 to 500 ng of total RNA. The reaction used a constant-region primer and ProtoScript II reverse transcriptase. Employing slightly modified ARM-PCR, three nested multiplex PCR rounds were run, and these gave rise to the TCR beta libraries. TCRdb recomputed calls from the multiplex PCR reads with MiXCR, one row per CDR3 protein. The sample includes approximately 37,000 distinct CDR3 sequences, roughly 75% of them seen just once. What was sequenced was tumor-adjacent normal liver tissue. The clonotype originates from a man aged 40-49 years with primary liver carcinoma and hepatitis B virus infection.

DNA of the CDR3: TGTGCCAGCAGTGAAGAGGGTAGTTACCTCGGGACCCAGTACTTC. It is translated as CASSEEGSYLGTQYF. The chain has TRBV6-1 and TRBJ2-5; D gene ambiguous. This CDR3 is 15 amino acids long. CDR1 is MNHNS, CDR2 SASEGT, per germline. V gave up 1 base and J gave up 7 bases, with 16 bases separating them.